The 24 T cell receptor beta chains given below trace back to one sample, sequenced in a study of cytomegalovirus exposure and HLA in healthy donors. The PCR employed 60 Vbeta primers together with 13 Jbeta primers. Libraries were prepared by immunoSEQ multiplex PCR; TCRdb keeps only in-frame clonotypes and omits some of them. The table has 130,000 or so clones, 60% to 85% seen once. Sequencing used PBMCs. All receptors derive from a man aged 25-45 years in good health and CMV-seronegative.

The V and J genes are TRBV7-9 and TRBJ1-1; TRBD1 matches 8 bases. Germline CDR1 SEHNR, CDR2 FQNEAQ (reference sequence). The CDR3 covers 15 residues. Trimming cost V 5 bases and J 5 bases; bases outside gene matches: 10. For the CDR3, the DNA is TGTGCCAGCAGCCTCACAGGGGGAAGCGGAACTGAAGCTTTCTTT. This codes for CASSLTGGSGTEAFF.

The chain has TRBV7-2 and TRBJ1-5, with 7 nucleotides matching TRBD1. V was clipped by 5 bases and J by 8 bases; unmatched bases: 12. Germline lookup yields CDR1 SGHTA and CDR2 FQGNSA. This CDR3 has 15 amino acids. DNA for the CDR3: TGTGCCAGCAGCCCCGTGGAGGGGGCGGCGAAGCCCCAGCATTTT. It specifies CASSPVEGAAKPQHF.

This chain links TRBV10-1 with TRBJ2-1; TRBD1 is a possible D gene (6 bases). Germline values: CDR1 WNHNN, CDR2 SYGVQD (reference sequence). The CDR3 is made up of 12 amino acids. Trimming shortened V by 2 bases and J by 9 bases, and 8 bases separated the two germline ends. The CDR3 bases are TGCGCCAGCAGTGAGGTAGGGGGTGAGCAGTTCTTC. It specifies CASSEVGGEQFF.

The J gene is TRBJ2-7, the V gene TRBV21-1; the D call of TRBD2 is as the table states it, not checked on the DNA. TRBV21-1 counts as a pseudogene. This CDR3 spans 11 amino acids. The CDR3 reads CAKQAGSEQYF. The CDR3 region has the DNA TGTGCCAAGCAAGCGGGGTCCGAGCAGTACTTC.

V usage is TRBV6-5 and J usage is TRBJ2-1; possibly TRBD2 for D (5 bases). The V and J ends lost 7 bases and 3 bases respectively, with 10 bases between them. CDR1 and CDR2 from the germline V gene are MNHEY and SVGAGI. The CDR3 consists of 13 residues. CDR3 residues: CASTKGSYNEQFF. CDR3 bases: TGTGCCAGCACGAAAGGGAGCTACAATGAGCAGTTCTTC.

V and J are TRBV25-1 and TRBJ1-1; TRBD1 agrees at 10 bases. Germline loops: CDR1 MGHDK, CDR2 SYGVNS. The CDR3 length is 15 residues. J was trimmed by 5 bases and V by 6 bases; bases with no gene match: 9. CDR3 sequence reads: CASSPGGQGFTEAFF. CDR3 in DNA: TGTGCCAGCAGCCCCGGGGGACAGGGGTTTACTGAAGCTTTCTTT.

The CDR3 DNA reads TGCGCCAGCAGAGCGACAGGGGGCAATGGCTACACCTTC. Its protein is CASRATGGNGYTF. This chain uses TRBV10-2 with TRBJ1-2, with TRBD1 identical over 10 bases. The CDR3 has 13 residues. Germline V lookup: CDR1 WSHSY, CDR2 SAAADI. Trimming removed 6 bases from V and 6 bases from J; junction bases left unmatched: 4.

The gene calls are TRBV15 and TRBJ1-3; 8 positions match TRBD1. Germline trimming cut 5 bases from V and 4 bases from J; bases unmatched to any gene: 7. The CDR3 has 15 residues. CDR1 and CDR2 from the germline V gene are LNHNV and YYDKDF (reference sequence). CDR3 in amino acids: CATSFGDRYGNTIYF. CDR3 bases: TGTGCCACCAGCTTCGGGGACAGGTACGGAAACACCATATATTTT.

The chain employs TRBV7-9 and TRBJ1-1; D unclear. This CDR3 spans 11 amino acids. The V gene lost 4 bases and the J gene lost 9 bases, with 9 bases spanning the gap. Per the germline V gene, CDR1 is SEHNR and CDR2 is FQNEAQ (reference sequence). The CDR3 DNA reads TGTGCCAGCAGCTCCGGGGTGAAAGCTTTCTTT. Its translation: CASSSGVKAFF.

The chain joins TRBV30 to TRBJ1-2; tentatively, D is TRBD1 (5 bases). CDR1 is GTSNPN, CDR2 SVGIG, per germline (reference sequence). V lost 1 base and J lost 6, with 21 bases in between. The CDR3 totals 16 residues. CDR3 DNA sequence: TGTGCCTGGAGTGCCCCGATCGGGACTCGGCGGGATGGCTACACCTTC. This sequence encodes CAWSAPIGTRRDGYTF. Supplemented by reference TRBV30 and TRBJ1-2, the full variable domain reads SQTIHQWPATLVQPVGSPLSLECTVEGTSNPNLYWYRQAAGRGLQLLFYSVGIGQISSEVPQNLSASRPQDRQFILSSKKLLLSDSGFYLCAWSAPIGTRRDGYTFGSGTRLTVV.

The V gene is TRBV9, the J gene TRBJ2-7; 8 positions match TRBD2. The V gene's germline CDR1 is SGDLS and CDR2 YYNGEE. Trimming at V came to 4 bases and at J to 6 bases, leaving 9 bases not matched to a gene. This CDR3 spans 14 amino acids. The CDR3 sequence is CASSPATGGFEQYF. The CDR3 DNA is TGTGCCAGCAGCCCCGCCACGGGAGGGTTCGAGCAGTACTTC.

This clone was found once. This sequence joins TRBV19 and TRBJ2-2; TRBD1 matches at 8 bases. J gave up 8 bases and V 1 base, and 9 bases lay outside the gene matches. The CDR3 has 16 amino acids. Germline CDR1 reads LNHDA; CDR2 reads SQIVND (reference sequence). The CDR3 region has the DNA TGTGCCAGTAGTATAGGGGGTCGGACAGGGAGTGGGGAGCTGTTTTTT. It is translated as CASSIGGRTGSGELFF.

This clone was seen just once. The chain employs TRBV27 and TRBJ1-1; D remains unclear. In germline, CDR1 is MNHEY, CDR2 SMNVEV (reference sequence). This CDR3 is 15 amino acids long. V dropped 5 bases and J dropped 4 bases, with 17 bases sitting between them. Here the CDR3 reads CASSPWTLGSTEAFF. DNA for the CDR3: TGTGCCAGCAGTCCCTGGACCCTTGGGAGCACTGAAGCTTTCTTT.

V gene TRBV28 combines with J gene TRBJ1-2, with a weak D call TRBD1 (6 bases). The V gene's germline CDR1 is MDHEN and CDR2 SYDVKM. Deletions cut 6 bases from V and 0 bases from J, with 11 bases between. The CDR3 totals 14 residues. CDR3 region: CASSSTGTNYGYTF. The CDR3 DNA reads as TGTGCCAGCAGCTCCACAGGGACTAACTATGGCTACACCTTC.

CDR3 residues: CASSGQSDTQYF. The CDR3 bases are TGTGCTAGTTCCGGACAGTCGGATACGCAGTATTTT. The chain is built from TRBV12-5 and TRBJ2-3; possibly TRBD1 for D (6 bases). Germline CDR1 and CDR2: LGHNT and FRNRAP. V shed 8 bases and J shed 6 bases, with 12 bases lying between them. The CDR3 extends over 12 amino acids.

CDR3 DNA: TGTGCCAGCAGCCCATACAATGAGCAGTTCTTC. Its protein product is CASSPYNEQFF. V gene TRBV11-2 combines with J gene TRBJ2-1, with unresolved D. CDR3 length: 11 residues. V lost 5 bases and J 4 bases, leaving 3 bases between the germline ends. Germline V gene lookup returns CDR1 SGHAT and CDR2 FQNNGV.

The chain's CDR3 is CASSRGLGEKLFF. The CDR3 bases are TGTGCCAGCAGCAGGGGTTTAGGAGAAAAACTGTTTTTT. V and J are TRBV25-1 and TRBJ1-4; possibly TRBD1 for D (6 bases). Germline V gives CDR1 MGHDK, CDR2 SYGVNS. This CDR3 has 13 amino acids. Trimming took 6 bases from V and 8 from J, leaving 13 bases between them. The full variable domain, with the rest looked up from reference TRBV25-1 and TRBJ1-4, is EADIYQTPRYLVIGTGKKITLECSQTMGHDKMYWYQQDPGMELHLIHYSYGVNSTEKGDLSSESTVSRIRTEHFPLTLESARPSHTSQYLCASSRGLGEKLFFGSGTQLSVL.

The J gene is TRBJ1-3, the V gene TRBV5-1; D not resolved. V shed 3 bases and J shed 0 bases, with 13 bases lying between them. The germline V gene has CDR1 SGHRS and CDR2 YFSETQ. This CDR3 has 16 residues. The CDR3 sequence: CASSSRGRSSGNTIYF. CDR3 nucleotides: TGCGCCAGCAGCTCCCGAGGGAGGAGCTCTGGAAACACCATATATTTT. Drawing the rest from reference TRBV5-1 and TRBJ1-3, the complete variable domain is KAGVTQTPRYLIKTRGQQVTLSCSPISGHRSVSWYQQTPGQGLQFLFEYFSETQRNKGNFPGRFSGRQFSNSRSEMNVSTLELGDSALYLCASSSRGRSSGNTIYFGEGSWLTVV.

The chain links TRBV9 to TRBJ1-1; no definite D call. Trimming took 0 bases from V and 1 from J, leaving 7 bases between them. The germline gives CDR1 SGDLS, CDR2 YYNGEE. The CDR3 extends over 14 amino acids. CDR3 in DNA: TGTGCCAGCAGCGTAGGGCACACGAACACTGAAGCTTTCTTT. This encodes CASSVGHTNTEAFF.

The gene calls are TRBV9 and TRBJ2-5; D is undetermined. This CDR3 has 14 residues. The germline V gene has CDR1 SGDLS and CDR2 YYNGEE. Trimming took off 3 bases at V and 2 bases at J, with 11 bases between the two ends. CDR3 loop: CASSEAALQETQYF. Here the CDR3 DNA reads TGTGCCAGCAGCGAAGCAGCGCTACAAGAGACCCAGTACTTC.

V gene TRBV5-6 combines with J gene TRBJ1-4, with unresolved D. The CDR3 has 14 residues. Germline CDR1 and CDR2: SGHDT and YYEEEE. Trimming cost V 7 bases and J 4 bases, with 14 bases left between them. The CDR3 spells CASSRAGFNEKLFF. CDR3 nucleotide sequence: TGTGCCAGCTCGAGGGCAGGCTTTAATGAAAAACTGTTTTTT.

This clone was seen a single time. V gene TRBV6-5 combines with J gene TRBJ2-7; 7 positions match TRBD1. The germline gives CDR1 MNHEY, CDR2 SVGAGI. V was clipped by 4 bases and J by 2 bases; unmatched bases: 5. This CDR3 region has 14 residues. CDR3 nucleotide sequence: TGTGCCAGCAGTTTAGGGACAGTTGCCTACGAGCAGTACTTC. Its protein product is CASSLGTVAYEQYF.

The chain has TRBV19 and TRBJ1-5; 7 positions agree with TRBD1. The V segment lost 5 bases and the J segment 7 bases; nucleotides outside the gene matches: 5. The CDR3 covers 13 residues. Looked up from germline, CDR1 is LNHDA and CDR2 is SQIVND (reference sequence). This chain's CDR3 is CASSPDREQPQHF. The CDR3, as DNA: TGTGCCAGTAGTCCAGACAGGGAACAGCCCCAGCATTTT.

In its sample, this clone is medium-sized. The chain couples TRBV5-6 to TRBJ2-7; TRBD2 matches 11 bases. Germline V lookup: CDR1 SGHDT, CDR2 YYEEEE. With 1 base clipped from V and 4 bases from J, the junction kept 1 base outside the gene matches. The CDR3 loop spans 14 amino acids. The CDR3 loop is CASSLTSGSYEQYF. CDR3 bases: TGTGCCAGCAGCTTGACTAGCGGGAGTTACGAGCAGTACTTC.